This is a list of T cell receptor beta chains from one sample in a study of shared clonotypes between healthy human individuals. This table comes from immunoSEQ multiplex PCR, and its TCRdb copy is limited to in-frame clones, with some not included. Among about 2.2 million clones listed, roughly 95% were seen once. Input material: naive CD8+ T cells from PBMCs. These receptors came from a man younger than 35 in good health. Some clones in this sample may be carry-over from other donors' samples. Each CDR3 is given with its conserved first and last residue. A D gene is named only where the DNA matches it firmly. The listing skips clone size in some rows; elsewhere it reads once, few, many or a size class.

abundance | j_gene | len | d_gene | v_gene | CDR3aa | CDR3nt
- | TRBJ1-4 | 14 | TRBD1 | TRBV7-9 | CASSARGANEKLFF | TGTGCCAGCAGCGCCAGGGGGGCAAATGAAAAACTGTTTTTT
once | TRBJ2-5 | 14 | - | TRBV27 | CASSLWGAGETQYF | TGTGCCAGCAGTTTATGGGGGGCTGGGGAGACCCAGTACTTC
- | TRBJ2-1 | 17 | TRBD2 | TRBV6-1 | CASSEADGLAEYNEQFF | TGTGCCAGCAGTGAAGCGGATGGACTAGCGGAGTACAATGAGCAGTTCTTC
- | TRBJ2-7 | 13 | - | TRBV6-1 | CASSEFLAFEQYF | TGTGCCAGCAGTGAATTTTTGGCGTTCGAGCAGTACTTC
once | TRBJ2-3 | 13 | - | TRBV7-8 | CASSSRALDTQYF | TGTGCCAGCAGTTCCAGGGCTTTAGATACGCAGTATTTT
- | TRBJ2-2 | 20 | TRBD1 | TRBV5-1 | CASSLALGQGAYLDTGELFF | TGCGCCAGCAGCTTGGCATTGGGACAGGGGGCCTATTTGGACACCGGGGAGCTGTTTTTT
- | TRBJ1-2 | 13 | TRBD1 | TRBV19 | CASSLGQIYGYTF | TGTGCCAGTAGCCTGGGACAGATCTATGGCTACACCTTC
- | TRBJ2-7 | 14 | - | TRBV27 | CASALNRALYEQYF | TGTGCCAGCGCGCTGAACAGGGCCCTCTACGAGCAGTACTTC
- | TRBJ2-1 | 15 | TRBD2 | TRBV5-1 | CASSAGLADYNEQFF | TGCGCCAGCAGCGCGGGACTAGCAGATTACAATGAGCAGTTCTTC
- | TRBJ2-7 | 15 | TRBD2 | TRBV4-1 | CASSLGLAGPYEQYF | TGCGCCAGCAGCCTTGGACTAGCGGGTCCCTACGAGCAGTACTTC
- | TRBJ2-7 | 17 | TRBD1 | TRBV5-6 | CASSPSRDREIPYEQYF | TGTGCCAGCAGCCCGTCCCGGGACAGGGAAATCCCCTACGAGCAGTACTTC
once | TRBJ2-7 | 14 | - | TRBV13 | CASSAGDPRHEQYF | TGTGCCAGCAGCGCCGGGGACCCGCGGCACGAGCAGTACTTC
- | TRBJ1-2 | 16 | - | TRBV7-9 | CASSRGTRGGDYGYTF | TGTGCCAGCAGCAGAGGGACAAGAGGAGGAGACTATGGCTACACCTTC
- | TRBJ1-6 | 16 | - | TRBV28 | CASSHPAGYGNSPLHF | TGTGCCAGCAGTCACCCGGCGGGATATGGTAATTCACCCCTCCACTTT
- | TRBJ1-1 | 15 | TRBD1 | TRBV9 | CASSPETGRNTEAFF | TGTGCCAGCAGCCCAGAGACAGGGAGGAACACTGAAGCTTTCTTT
- | TRBJ2-7 | 14 | - | TRBV29-1 | CSVVPDGVAYEQYF | TGCAGTGTCGTCCCAGATGGGGTTGCGTACGAGCAGTACTTC
- | TRBJ2-3 | 16 | TRBD2 | TRBV7-3 | CASSQLDGRGTDTQYF | TGTGCCAGCAGCCAACTTGACGGGAGGGGAACAGATACGCAGTATTTT
- | TRBJ2-6 | 19 | TRBD1 | TRBV13 | CASSAVGQGLSTGANVLTF | TGTGCCAGCAGCGCAGTTGGACAGGGGTTATCTACTGGGGCCAACGTCCTGACTTTC
- | TRBJ2-7 | 14 | - | TRBV5-1 | CASSLEASDYEQYF | TGCGCCAGCAGCTTGGAGGCATCGGACTACGAGCAGTACTTC
few | TRBJ2-2 | 12 | - | TRBV7-9 | CASSFLPGELFF | TGTGCCAGCAGCTTCCTTCCCGGGGAGCTGTTTTTT
- | TRBJ2-7 | 15 | TRBD1 | TRBV7-9 | CASSSWTGGSDEQYF | TGTGCCAGCAGCTCCTGGACAGGGGGTTCGGACGAGCAGTACTTC
- | TRBJ2-7 | 14 | - | TRBV28 | CASGYYGTPLEQYF | TGTGCCAGCGGGTATTATGGGACACCCCTCGAGCAGTACTTC
- | TRBJ1-1 | 15 | TRBD1 | TRBV10-3 | CAIREYRGADTEAFF | TGTGCCATCAGAGAATACAGGGGAGCGGACACTGAAGCTTTCTTT
once | TRBJ2-7 | 15 | TRBD2 | TRBV6-5 | CASSPTGGSRYEQYF | TGTGCCAGCAGTCCCACCGGCGGGAGTAGGTACGAGCAGTACTTC
- | TRBJ1-1 | 16 | - | TRBV7-3 | CASSLRAGGSYTEAFF | TGTGCCAGCAGCTTAAGGGCAGGTGGTTCTTACACTGAAGCTTTCTTT
- | TRBJ2-7 | 16 | TRBD2 | TRBV19 | CASSILASGSNHEQYF | TGTGCCAGTAGTATACTCGCTAGCGGGAGTAATCACGAGCAGTACTTC
- | TRBJ2-6 | 20 | TRBD1 | TRBV7-3 | CASSTTSGQVQLSGANVLTF | TGTGCCAGCAGCACAACCTCGGGACAGGTACAGCTATCTGGGGCCAACGTCCTGACTTTC
- | TRBJ2-1 | 15 | TRBD2 | TRBV19 | CASSLPLAGGNEQFF | TGTGCCAGTAGCCTCCCACTAGCGGGAGGAAATGAGCAGTTCTTC
- | TRBJ2-5 | 16 | - | TRBV7-4 | CASSWRQQEEEETQYF | TGTGCCAGCAGCTGGAGACAGCAGGAGGAAGAAGAGACCCAGTACTTC
- | TRBJ1-2 | 14 | - | TRBV27 | CASSPGREVYGYTF | TGTGCCAGCAGTCCCGGACGGGAGGTCTATGGCTACACCTTC
once | TRBJ1-1 | 13 | - | TRBV9 | CASSVEPNTEAFF | TGTGCCAGCAGCGTAGAGCCGAACACTGAAGCTTTCTTT
- | TRBJ2-1 | 15 | TRBD2 | TRBV7-3 | CASSFASGRFNEQFF | TGTGCCAGCAGCTTCGCTAGCGGGAGGTTCAATGAGCAGTTCTTC
- | TRBJ2-7 | 15 | - | TRBV10-3 | CAISDLEGSSYEQYF | TGTGCCATCAGTGATTTAGAGGGAAGCTCCTACGAGCAGTACTTC
- | TRBJ2-2 | 14 | - | TRBV13 | CASSSRQNTGELFF | TGTGCCAGCAGCTCGCGGCAGAACACCGGGGAGCTGTTTTTT
- | TRBJ2-6 | 16 | TRBD1 | TRBV19 | CASSRTQGAGANVLTF | TGTGCCAGTAGTCGCACGCAGGGGGCTGGGGCCAACGTCCTGACTTTC
- | TRBJ2-7 | 15 | TRBD2 | TRBV7-9 | CASSLAAGTRDEQYF | TGTGCCAGCAGCTTAGCTGCCGGGACTAGGGACGAGCAGTACTTC
- | TRBJ2-5 | 18 | TRBD2 | TRBV27 | CASSFAVAGGPSSETQYF | TGTGCCAGCAGTTTCGCCGTAGCGGGAGGGCCTTCGTCTGAGACCCAGTACTTC
- | TRBJ2-1 | 15 | TRBD2 | TRBV27 | CASTSGGAGYNEQFF | TGTGCCAGCACGAGCGGGGGGGCCGGCTACAATGAGCAGTTCTTC
once | TRBJ2-3 | 14 | - | TRBV28 | CASSLGGEADTQYF | TGTGCCAGCAGTTTGGGCGGGGAAGCAGATACGCAGTATTTT
- | TRBJ2-7 | 11 | - | TRBV20-1 | CSEGRGGEQYF | TGCAGTGAGGGCAGGGGAGGCGAGCAGTACTTC
- | TRBJ2-1 | 15 | TRBD2 | TRBV9 | CASSAGTSGHNEQFF | TGTGCCAGCAGCGCGGGGACTAGCGGGCACAATGAGCAGTTCTTC
once | TRBJ1-2 | 12 | - | TRBV7-9 | CASSPHFDGYTF | TGTGCCAGCAGCCCCCATTTCGATGGCTACACCTTC
- | TRBJ2-1 | 12 | - | TRBV28 | CASSLQGGEQFF | TGTGCCAGCAGTTTACAAGGTGGTGAGCAGTTCTTC
- | TRBJ1-4 | 16 | TRBD1 | TRBV13 | CASSLVGDRVDEKLFF | TGTGCCAGCAGCTTAGTTGGGGACAGGGTAGATGAAAAACTGTTTTTT
- | TRBJ2-1 | 12 | - | TRBV15 | CATSRAGNEQFF | TGTGCCACCAGCAGAGCGGGGAATGAGCAGTTCTTC
- | TRBJ2-2 | 15 | - | TRBV19 | CASSLGTLNTGELFF | TGTGCCAGTAGTCTGGGGACACTGAACACCGGGGAGCTGTTTTTT
- | TRBJ2-4 | 15 | - | TRBV7-9 | CASSSPYVAKNIQYF | TGTGCCAGCAGCTCCCCCTATGTAGCCAAAAACATTCAGTACTTC
once | TRBJ2-3 | 14 | - | TRBV7-9 | CASSFGSSTDTQYF | TGTGCCAGCAGCTTTGGTAGCAGCACAGATACGCAGTATTTT
once | TRBJ2-3 | 16 | TRBD1 | TRBV27 | CASSPNRGLYTDTQYF | TGTGCCAGCAGTCCTAACAGGGGGCTTTATACAGATACGCAGTATTTT
- | TRBJ2-7 | 12 | - | TRBV2 | CASYTGPYEQYF | TGTGCCAGCTACACAGGTCCCTACGAGCAGTACTTC
- | TRBJ2-1 | 15 | - | TRBV6-1 | CASETARSSYNEQFF | TGTGCCAGTGAGACTGCCAGGAGCTCCTACAATGAGCAGTTCTTC
- | TRBJ1-5 | 14 | TRBD1 | TRBV28 | CASRNYRGPQPQHF | TGTGCCAGCAGAAATTACAGGGGGCCTCAGCCCCAGCATTTT